The 5 T cell receptor beta chains below come from one sample, sequenced in a study of blood T cell repertoires in COVID-19. Profiling relied on immunoSEQ multiplex PCR, and the TCRdb table lists in-frame clones only, not all of them. The table shows around 260,000 clones, with around 87% occurring only once. The sample comprised peripheral blood. These receptors were taken from a man between 18 and 29 years old with active or convalescent COVID-19.

This chain links TRBV7-2 with TRBJ2-5; D is unclear. The CDR3 runs 14 residues. Germline CDR1 is SGHTA and CDR2 is FQGNSA. The V end was cut by 5 bases, the J end by 5 bases, with 15 bases between. The CDR3 region is CASSPGQRWETQYF. CDR3 coding DNA: TGTGCCAGCAGCCCAGGCCAAAGATGGGAGACCCAGTACTTC. Variable domain in full (rest from reference TRBV7-2 and TRBJ2-5): GAGVSQSPSNKVTEKGKDVELRCDPISGHTALYWYRQSLGQGLEFLIYFQGNSAPDKSGLPSDRFSAERTGGSVSTLTIQRTQQEDSAVYLCASSPGQRWETQYFGPGTRLLVL.

The gene calls are TRBV15 and TRBJ2-1; 10 bases are shared with TRBD2. V lost 4 bases, J lost 6 bases, and 6 bases stayed unmatched. The CDR3 runs 15 residues. Per germline, CDR1 LNHNV and CDR2 YYDKDF (reference sequence). In DNA, the CDR3 is TGTGCCACCAGCACCCTAGCGGGAGCGACCAATGAGCAGTTCTTC. This encodes CATSTLAGATNEQFF. Filled out from reference TRBV15 and TRBJ2-1, the complete variable domain reads DAMVIQNPRYQVTQFGKPVTLSCSQTLNHNVMYWYQQKSSQAPKLLFHYYDKDFNNEADTPDNFQSRRPNTSFCFLDIRSPGLGDTAMYLCATSTLAGATNEQFFGPGTRLTVL.

This chain uses TRBV7-3 with TRBJ2-1, with 7 bases lining up with TRBD1. Germline CDR1 reads SGHTA; CDR2 reads FQGTGA. This CDR3 spans 14 amino acids. Unmatched junction bases numbered 7, after V lost 5 bases and J lost 6 bases. CDR3 loop: CASSLGQWVNEQFF. CDR3 bases: TGTGCCAGCAGCCTGGGACAGTGGGTCAATGAGCAGTTCTTC. Full variable domain (rest looked up from reference TRBV7-3 and TRBJ2-1): GAGVSQTPSNKVTEKGKYVELRCDPISGHTALYWYRQSLGQGPEFLIYFQGTGAADDSGLPNDRFFAVRPEGSVSTLKIQRTERGDSAVYLCASSLGQWVNEQFFGPGTRLTVL.

This sequence joins TRBV5-5 and TRBJ2-5; D possibly corresponds to TRBD2 (6 bases). The length of the CDR3 is 15 residues. Trimming pared 6 bases from V and 5 bases from J, leaving 20 bases between. The V gene's germline CDR1 is SGHKS and CDR2 YYEKEE (reference sequence). The CDR3 reads CASTQSWGVRETQYF. CDR3 coding DNA: TGTGCCAGCACTCAAAGTTGGGGGGTTAGGGAGACCCAGTACTTC.

This clone was found once. V is TRBV9 and J is TRBJ2-7, with 10 bases fitting TRBD2. Per germline, CDR1 SGDLS and CDR2 YYNGEE. The V and J ends lost 3 bases and 2 bases, in that order; junction bases with no gene match: 5. The CDR3 loop spans 15 amino acids. The CDR3 loop is CASSEGLAATYEQYF. CDR3 nucleotides: TGTGCCAGCAGCGAAGGACTAGCGGCTACCTACGAGCAGTACTTC.